This paragraph covers one T cell receptor (beta chain) sequence. The method was immunoSEQ multiplex PCR; TCRdb's version includes in-frame clones alone and lacks a portion of them. In the table there are about 68,000 clones, around 97% of which are singletons. The CDR3 length is 14 residues. Germline values: CDR1 SGHKS, CDR2 YYEKEE (reference sequence). V was pared by 1 base and J by 5 bases, with 13 bases between. The data are from a study of technical replicates of blood from a handful of donors. The source material was T cells isolated from PBMCs. The sequence was collected from a human donor in good health. The V and J genes are TRBV5-5 and TRBJ2-7; tentative D call: TRBD1 (5 bases). DNA of the CDR3: TGTGCCAGCAGCTTGCGCAGGGAAAGAGACGAGCAGTACTTC. Its protein product is CASSLRRERDEQYF.